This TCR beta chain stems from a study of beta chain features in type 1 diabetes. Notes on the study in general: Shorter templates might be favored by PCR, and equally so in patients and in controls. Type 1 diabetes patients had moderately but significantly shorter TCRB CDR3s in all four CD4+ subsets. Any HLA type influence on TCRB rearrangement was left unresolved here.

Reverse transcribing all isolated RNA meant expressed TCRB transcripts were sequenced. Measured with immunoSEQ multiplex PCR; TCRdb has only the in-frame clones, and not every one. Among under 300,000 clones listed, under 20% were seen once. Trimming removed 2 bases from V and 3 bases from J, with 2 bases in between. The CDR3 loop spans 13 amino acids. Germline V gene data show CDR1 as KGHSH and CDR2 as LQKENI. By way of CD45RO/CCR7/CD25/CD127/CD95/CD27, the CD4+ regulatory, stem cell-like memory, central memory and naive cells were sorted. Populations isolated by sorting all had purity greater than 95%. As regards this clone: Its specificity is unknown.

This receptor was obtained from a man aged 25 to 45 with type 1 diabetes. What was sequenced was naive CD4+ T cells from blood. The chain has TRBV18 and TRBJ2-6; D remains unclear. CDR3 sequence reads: CASSPNGANVLTF. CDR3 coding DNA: TGTGCCAGCTCACCAAATGGGGCCAACGTCCTGACTTTC. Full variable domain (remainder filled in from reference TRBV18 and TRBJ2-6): NAGVMQNPRHLVRRRGQEARLRCSPMKGHSHVYWYRQLPEEGLKFMVYLQKENIIDESGMPKERFSAEFPKEGPSILRIQQVVRGDSAAYFCASSPNGANVLTFGAGSRLTVL.